The 18 T cell receptor beta chains given below trace back to one sample, sequenced in a study of blood T cell repertoires in COVID-19. Clones were sequenced by immunoSEQ multiplex PCR, and TCRdb holds only the in-frame ones, with some missing. The table lists approximately 290,000 clones, roughly 84% of them singletons. The sequenced sample consisted of peripheral blood. Receptor source: a human donor with COVID-19, enrolled during active disease. The donor label of this sample is uncertain.

The J gene is TRBJ2-1, the V gene TRBV7-9; D ambiguous. The CDR3 runs 11 residues. Germline V lookup: CDR1 SEHNR, CDR2 FQNEAQ (reference sequence). Trimming cost V 2 bases and J 7 bases, with 3 bases left between them. In DNA form, the CDR3 reads TGTGCCAGCAGCTTACATAATGAGCAGTTCTTC. It specifies CASSLHNEQFF. The whole variable domain, remainder taken from reference TRBV7-9 and TRBJ2-1, is DTGVSQNPRHKITKRGQNVTFRCDPISEHNRLYWYRQTLGQGPEFLTYFQNEAQLEKSRLLSDRFSAERPKGSFSTLEIQRTEQGDSAMYLCASSLHNEQFFGPGTRLTVL.

This chain joins TRBV15 and TRBJ2-1; 11 nucleotides match TRBD2. V lost 4 bases, J lost 7 bases, and 12 bases stayed unmatched. Germline V gene data show CDR1 as LNHNV and CDR2 as YYDKDF (reference sequence). This CDR3 has 17 amino acids. CDR3 nucleotides: TGTGCCACCAGCACGATGACCACTAGCGGGAGTGTTAATGAGCAGTTCTTC. Its protein is CATSTMTTSGSVNEQFF.

The chain uses TRBV5-6 and TRBJ1-5, with a possible D match to TRBD1 (5 bases). The ends were cut back, 3 bases at V and 3 bases at J, with 10 bases in the middle. The CDR3 is made up of 14 amino acids. Germline lookup yields CDR1 SGHDT and CDR2 YYEEEE. The CDR3 nucleotides read TGTGCCAGCAGCTCGGGACTTTTCAATCAGCCCCAGCATTTT. Protein sequence: CASSSGLFNQPQHF.

This chain uses TRBV30 with TRBJ1-1; TRBD1 matches 11 bases. The CDR3 contains 15 residues. J was trimmed by 0 bases and V by 1 base; bases with no gene match: 1. CDR1 and CDR2 (germline): GTSNPN, SVGIG (reference sequence). The CDR3 DNA is TGTGCCTGGAGTGAGGGACAGGGGGTGAACACTGAAGCTTTCTTT. Translation: CAWSEGQGVNTEAFF.

The chain carries TRBV9 and TRBJ1-6; weak D call: TRBD1 (6 bases). V shed 3 bases and J shed 6 bases, with 13 bases lying between them. This CDR3 spans 15 amino acids. The germline V gene has CDR1 SGDLS and CDR2 YYNGEE. Here the CDR3 DNA reads TGTGCCAGCAGCGCGGCCACAGGGTCTAATTCACCCCTCCACTTT. Its translation is CASSAATGSNSPLHF.

V is TRBV9 and J is TRBJ2-7; 11 bases align to TRBD1. This CDR3 has 14 residues. CDR1 SGDLS and CDR2 YYNGEE come from the germline V gene. V was pared by 3 bases and J by 3 bases, with 2 bases of the junction left unmatched. DNA of the CDR3: TGTGCCAGCAGCGGGACAGGGGGCGGCTACGAGCAGTACTTC. Protein product: CASSGTGGGYEQYF.

J is TRBJ2-3 and V is TRBV7-9; a weak D match, TRBD1 (6 bases). Germline V gene lookup returns CDR1 SEHNR and CDR2 FQNEAQ (reference sequence). V gave up 3 bases and J gave up 4 bases, with 11 bases separating them. The CDR3 spans 14 residues. As DNA, the CDR3 is TGTGCCAGCAGCTTCGACAGGTCGGCAGATACGCAGTATTTT. Translated: CASSFDRSADTQYF.

The CDR3 DNA sequence: TGTGCCAGCAGCCAAGATTTAGCTTCCTACGAGCAGTACTTC. Protein product: CASSQDLASYEQYF. The V gene is TRBV3-1 (or the pseudogene TRBV3-2), the J gene TRBJ2-7; D is ambiguous. Trimming removed 0 bases at V and 1 base at J, with 7 bases between. This CDR3 is built from 14 residues. CDR1 LGHDT and CDR2 YNNKEL come from the germline V gene (reference sequence).

The chain couples TRBV19 to TRBJ2-5, with 7 positions matching TRBD2. The germline CDR1 and CDR2 sequences are LNHDA and SQIVND (reference sequence). V lost 7 bases to trimming and J lost 4 bases; unmatched junction nucleotides: 12. The CDR3 totals 15 residues. CDR3 coding DNA: TGTGCCAGTAACCCATCCCCAGGGAGGGGAGAGACCCAGTACTTC. Translating gives CASNPSPGRGETQYF.

The V call is TRBV30, the J call TRBJ1-4; the match to TRBD1 covers 8 bases. The germline CDR1 and CDR2 sequences are GTSNPN and SVGIG (reference sequence). V dropped 5 bases and J dropped 8; count of bases not matched to a gene: 10. The length of the CDR3 is 14 residues. The CDR3 DNA reads TGTGCCTGGGCTGTCGGGACAGGAGGCGAAAAACTGTTTTTT. Amino acids: CAWAVGTGGEKLFF.

This clone occurred a few times. The chain is built from TRBV7-9 and TRBJ1-1; the match to TRBD1 covers 10 bases. Unmatched junction bases numbered 17, after V lost 6 bases and J lost 4 bases. Germline V gives CDR1 SEHNR, CDR2 FQNEAQ (reference sequence). The CDR3 contains 18 residues. The chain's CDR3 is CASRTPGQGPLRGTEAFF. The CDR3 nucleotides are TGTGCCAGCAGGACCCCGGGACAGGGGCCACTCCGAGGCACTGAAGCTTTCTTT. Supplemented by reference TRBV7-9 and TRBJ1-1, the full variable domain reads DTGVSQNPRHKITKRGQNVTFRCDPISEHNRLYWYRQTLGQGPEFLTYFQNEAQLEKSRLLSDRFSAERPKGSFSTLEIQRTEQGDSAMYLCASRTPGQGPLRGTEAFFGQGTRLTVV.

V usage is TRBV6-6 and J usage is TRBJ2-1, with 7 bases lining up with TRBD2. The germline CDR1 and CDR2 sequences are MNHNY and SVGAGI (reference sequence). Trimming at V came to 7 bases and at J to 10 bases, leaving 19 bases not matched to a gene. The CDR3 has 16 residues. This CDR3 reads CASNRGRPSGSGEQFF. The CDR3 DNA is TGTGCCAGCAATCGAGGGAGGCCTAGCGGTTCGGGCGAGCAGTTCTTC.

V is TRBV19 and J is TRBJ2-1; 7 positions match TRBD2. This CDR3 comprises 15 residues. Germline assignment: CDR1 LNHDA and CDR2 SQIVND (reference sequence). Germline trimming cut 1 base from V and 6 bases from J; bases unmatched to any gene: 6. The chain's CDR3 is CASSIGGGRSNEQFF. As DNA, the CDR3 is TGTGCCAGTAGTATAGGTGGCGGGAGAAGCAATGAGCAGTTCTTC.

The rearrangement joins TRBV12-3 or TRBV12-4 to TRBJ1-1; D is ambiguous. V gave up 5 bases and J gave up 1 base, with 8 bases separating them. CDR3 size: 13 residues. The CDR3 sequence: CASSPRQNTEAFF. DNA of the CDR3: TGTGCCAGCAGTCCCAGACAGAACACTGAAGCTTTCTTT.

CDR3 residues: CASKRGSYNEQFF. The DNA for the CDR3 is TGTGCCAGCAAGAGGGGGTCCTACAATGAGCAGTTCTTC. The rearrangement links TRBV6-5 to TRBJ2-1; D possibly corresponds to TRBD1 (6 bases). The V gene's germline CDR1 is MNHEY and CDR2 SVGAGI. The V end was cut by 7 bases, the J end by 1 base, with 8 bases between. The CDR3 sequence is 13 residues long.

This rearrangement joins TRBV10-3 to TRBJ2-1; TRBD1 agrees at 10 bases. The CDR3 consists of 16 residues. Germline V gene data show CDR1 as ENHRY and CDR2 as SYGVKD. V was pared by 6 bases and J by 5 bases, with 10 bases of the junction left unmatched. The CDR3 spells CAIRGAGQGRDNEQFF. As DNA, the CDR3 is TGTGCCATCAGGGGCGCGGGACAGGGGCGAGACAATGAGCAGTTCTTC.

This clone was seen a single time. The CDR3 sequence is CASSSRSNQPQHF. The CDR3 DNA sequence: TGTGCCAGCAGTTCCCGGAGCAATCAGCCCCAGCATTTT. The chain uses TRBV12-3 or TRBV12-4 and TRBJ1-5; D uncertain. The CDR3 consists of 13 residues. V was cut by 4 bases and J by 1 base, with 5 bases left in between.

This clone was observed a single time. The chain joins TRBV28 to TRBJ2-1, with 9 bases fitting TRBD2. This CDR3 is 16 amino acids long. The germline V gene encodes CDR1 MDHEN and CDR2 SYDVKM. Germline trimming cut 4 bases from V and 0 bases from J; bases unmatched to any gene: 4. CDR3 coding DNA: TGTGCCAGCAGTTCTCCTAGCGGGATCTCCTACAATGAGCAGTTCTTC. Protein sequence: CASSSPSGISYNEQFF.